This TCR beta chain was captured in a study of T cell responses to AZD1222 COVID-19 vaccine. Study outcomes and limitations: After two AZD1222 doses, spike-specific TCR breadth and depth rose versus day 0. Donors, mostly white British, included more females; clonal diversity was possibly underestimated. The study identified only five or six AZD1222 recipients as seropositive at baseline. Targeting of unmutated variant regions was reportedly seen in nearly half of spike-specific TCRs.

Measured with immunoSEQ multiplex PCR; TCRdb has only the in-frame clones, and not every one. This table holds some 40,000 clones, approximately 88% found once. On this clone: What it binds is not known.

With 3 bases removed from V and 2 bases from J, the gap between germline ends came to 19 bases. The CDR3 is made up of 17 amino acids. CDR1 is MNHNS and CDR2 is SASEGT in the germline V gene. The chain has TRBV6-1 and TRBJ1-2; possibly TRBD1 for D (5 bases). The specimen comprised peripheral blood, sampled 28 days after the second dose of the MenACWY control vaccine. This clonotype was obtained from an adult who received the MenACWY meningococcal vaccine as a control. The CDR3 spells CASSDLEWAGKNYGYTF. The CDR3 nucleotides read TGTGCCAGCAGTGACCTTGAGTGGGCAGGGAAGAACTATGGCTACACCTTC.